This T cell receptor beta chain derives from a study of cytomegalovirus exposure and HLA in healthy donors (dated by TCRdb to the late 2010s). Study-wide context: According to an earlier analysis of several hundred of the donors, some 180 million T cells yielded roughly 100 million unique TCR beta sequences and around 300 Gb of sequence data. Genome-wide SNP genotypes for about 65% of the 666 donors were used in a later genetic analysis, which treated that subset as a discovery cohort. The study combined high-throughput TCR immunosequencing, statistical association of individual TCRs with disease status, and machine learning to predict cytomegalovirus infection status. Class I and class II HLA loci were covered by the typing at four-digit resolution. The number of donors typed differed by locus, with roughly 629-640 for A, B, C, DRB1 and DQB1, roughly 520 for DQA1, 600 to 610 for DPA1, and some 450 for DPB1. Every discovery cohort repertoire had been produced on one sequencing platform. The later analysis used no new phenotypic data to find candidate immune exposures, relying instead on TCR beta sequences and their occurrence across donors. An earlier analysis of fewer than 700 of the donors applied high-throughput TCR beta sequencing to assess whether each TCR beta V gene segment acted as functional or pseudogenic. The study aimed to test whether signatures of past pathogen exposure could be identified by cataloging public T cell receptors. Of the 300 to 400 genotyped donors, about 80% fell in the genetic ancestry cluster associated with self-reported Caucasian donors. In addition to the first cohort of 666 subjects, a separate validation cohort of over 90 different subjects was used. Across 300 to 500 genotyped donors of the cohort, an average of about 220,000 unique TCR beta nucleotide sequences per donor were sequenced, and approximately 17% of those sequences were non-productive. A handful of DR-DQ haplotypes were treated as single units for association and clustering because of strong linkage in the cohort. Alongside the repertoire data, information on donor age, sex, ethnicity and CMV serostatus was compiled. About 280 gigabases of sequencing data and 70 million to 85 million unique TCR sequences were included in an early release covering around 650 HLA-typed donors. The study used immunosequencing to profile the T cell repertoires of approximately 650 subjects and linked those repertoires to cytomegalovirus serostatus. A later analysis re-analyzed previously published TCR beta repertoires from about 600 donors and added high-resolution HLA genotyping to study TCR occurrence patterns. Here is what the overall study found, with its caveats: This cohort had only TCR beta chains sequenced, and the lack of alpha or paired-chain data limited which features could be detected. The authors suggested that the approach could potentially be extended to other disease states and immunological phenotypes. At a false discovery rate of 0.05, a later analysis linked about 16,000 TCR beta sequences to specific HLA alleles. A later analysis found that HLA-associated TCR beta chains were more clonally expanded and had lower generation probabilities than equally common non-associated chains. When HLA alleles, especially DR and DQ, strongly co-occurred, attributing TCR associations to individual alleles was difficult. A further reported finding was that TCR beta sequences accurately predicted the HLA-A and HLA-B alleles for most subjects in the first cohort. Linkage disequilibrium might explain the correlated functional status among segregating V segments, but an unknown experimental factor could not be ruled out. In a later genetic analysis, fewer N-insertions in productive TCRs were reported among donors in an Asian-associated ancestry cluster than the roughly 700-donor mean. Because some donors lacked HLA typing at each locus, the association tests relied only on the typed subset. The study listed over 150 TCR beta chains as associated with cytomegalovirus. In both the original and validation cohorts, the classifier was reported to diagnose cytomegalovirus status with high specificity and sensitivity. Most TCR sequences were observed very rarely across donors, whereas some public TCRs were present in many individuals. Most CMV-associated TCR beta chains appeared to be HLA-restricted in a later analysis, and the HLA associations seemed to be driven largely by CMV exposure. The only immune exposure information available for the cohort was CMV serostatus. According to a later analysis, parvovirus B19, influenza, CMV and Epstein-Barr virus appeared linked to several top co-occurrence clusters. V-gene and J-gene trimming of TCR beta chains was associated with a missense DCLRE1C variant in a later genetic analysis, and the association was replicated in an independent cohort. Sequencing depth was assumed to be roughly uniform across donors in the presence/absence analyses, though that assumption may not hold. Some 16 rarely observed V segments, including chromosome 9 orphons, were excluded from the earlier analysis of some 590 of the donors because counts were too low. A group of highly shared sequence variants was considered likely to be a technical artifact of the sequencing pipeline. Some IMGT-functional V segments, including TRBV6-2 and TRBV6-3, could not be told apart with the 87-base-pair reads, so those segments were excluded. In an earlier analysis of about 550 of the donors, most TCR beta V segments were observed in productive rearrangements about 90% or about 30% of the time, broadly matching IMGT annotations. According to a later analysis, TCR association rates differed among HLA loci, with DRB1 alleles showing the most associated TCRs and HLA-C alleles showing the fewest. In vitro tests confirmed that a few of the cytomegalovirus-associated TCR beta chains recognize cytomegalovirus antigens.

Worth noting for this clone: Its specific antigen is unknown. No base quality information exists; no much larger clone differs at one position.

The CDR3 runs 15 amino acids, cysteine and phenylalanine included. The entry retains the CDR3 DNA only, 45 bases that are in frame from base 1. The germline V gene supplies CDR1 SGDLS and CDR2 YYNGEE. Between the V and J ends, shortened by 4 bases and 1 base respectively, the junction contains 14 bases. The cohort was made up of 500 to 800 healthy bone marrow donors. At the time of sampling, every cohort member was nominally healthy, though immune exposures that went unrecorded were likely present. The donor was CMV seronegative and was included in the group of a few hundred seronegative cohort members. A peripheral blood sample was provided by each donor, and peripheral blood mononuclear cells were used for TCR beta sequencing. Genomic DNA was extracted from the blood cell samples with the Qiagen DNeasy Blood Extraction Kit. Library method: the immunoSEQ multiplex PCR assay. For the multiplex PCR, a mixture combining 60 forward primers for TCR Vbeta segments and 13 reverse primers for TCR Jbeta segments was used. A multiplex PCR assay on genomic DNA amplified the CDR3 region of rearranged TCR beta genes. The Illumina HiSeq System was used to sequence the amplified TCR beta libraries as 87-base-pair reads. The original methods were these. Across the 700 or so repertoires, a later analysis counted tens of millions of unique TCR beta chains, 9 million to 14 million of which were shared by at least two donors. To remove PCR and sequencing errors, raw reads were error-corrected and collapsed into unique sequences using a nearest-neighbor algorithm that merged closely related sequences. Alignment of CDR3 sequences to IMGT reference sequences was used to assign V, D and J gene segments. For a sequence to be retained, a match of at least six nucleotides was required to both a V gene segment and a J gene segment. A rearrangement was called productive if the CDR3 had no stop codons and remained in frame with V and J, and every other rearrangement was called non-productive. CDR3 was defined by IMGT convention, running from the second conserved V-encoded cysteine to the conserved J-encoded phenylalanine. The earlier analysis of about 570 of the donors excluded any sequence lacking an unambiguous match to a single V gene segment. An earlier analysis of fewer than 750 of the donors classified V segments as functional when productive rearrangements were above 56.7% and as segregating when the standard deviation between donors was above 5%. A statistical classification framework was built to diagnose cytomegalovirus status from the catalog of TCR beta chain sequences. In a later analysis, TCR nucleotide sequences were compared against IMGT/GENE-DB human TR gene sequences so that V and J genes could be assigned. In a later analysis, CDR3 sequences and most-parsimonious VDJ recombination scenarios were assigned using the TCRdist pipeline. A later analysis defined each TCR beta chain by its CDR3 amino acid sequence plus V-gene family, and excluded reads lacking a unique V-gene family. To address suspected cross-contamination and a sequencing artifact, a later analysis removed 550 to 750 highly shared, low-generation-probability nucleotide sequences. A later analysis calculated a clonal expansion index for each public chain from normalized within-repertoire ranks of inferred template counts. In a later analysis, generation probabilities were computed with a VDJ recombination model fitted to out-of-frame rearrangements, and the resulting probabilities were checked against IGoR. Hypergeometric tests were used in a later analysis to score TCR-TCR, TCR-HLA and TCR-CMV co-occurrence, with a repertoire-size bias correction applied to the TCR pairs. In a later analysis, false discovery rates were estimated by permuting HLA or CMV assignments 20 times. A later analysis grouped co-occurring TCRs with DBSCAN, adding TCRdist sequence similarity when clustering within HLA-allele-positive subsets. Repertoires with fewer than 30,000 or more than 120,000 public chains, plus five repertoires with anomalous nucleotide sharing, were excluded from co-occurrence clustering. Entries here come from immuneACCESS through TCRdb and include only in-frame sequences with V and J called. Some clones fail to appear in such tables; in the studies checked, an unresolved V gene covers under half of the shortfall, and the cause of the remainder is unknown. That table is the source of V, J and clone size, and D and trimming were worked out from the DNA. The sample contains about 160,000 clones, around 74% of them found a single time. Of the sample, over 2% is held by the ten largest clones.

The receptor comes from a female donor in good health and CMV-seronegative. In this chain, TRBV9 is recombined with TRBJ1-1; the D gene is perhaps TRBD1, from 5 matching bases. The specimen sequenced was PBMCs. The base sequence is TGTGCCAGCAGCCCCCGTCGCCAGGGGAACACTGAAGCTTTCTTT. Its protein reads: CASSPRRQGNTEAFF.